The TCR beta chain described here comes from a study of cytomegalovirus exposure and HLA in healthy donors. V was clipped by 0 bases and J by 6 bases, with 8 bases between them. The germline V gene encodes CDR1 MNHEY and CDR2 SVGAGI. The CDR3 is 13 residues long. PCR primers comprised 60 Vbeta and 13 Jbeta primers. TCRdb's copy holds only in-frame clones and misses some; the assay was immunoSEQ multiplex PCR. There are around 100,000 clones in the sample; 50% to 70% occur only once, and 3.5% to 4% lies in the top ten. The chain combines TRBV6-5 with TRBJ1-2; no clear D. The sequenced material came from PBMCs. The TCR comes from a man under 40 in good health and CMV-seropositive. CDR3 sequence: CASSYSRRDGYTF. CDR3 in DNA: TGTGCCAGCAGTTACTCCCGGAGGGATGGCTACACCTTC.